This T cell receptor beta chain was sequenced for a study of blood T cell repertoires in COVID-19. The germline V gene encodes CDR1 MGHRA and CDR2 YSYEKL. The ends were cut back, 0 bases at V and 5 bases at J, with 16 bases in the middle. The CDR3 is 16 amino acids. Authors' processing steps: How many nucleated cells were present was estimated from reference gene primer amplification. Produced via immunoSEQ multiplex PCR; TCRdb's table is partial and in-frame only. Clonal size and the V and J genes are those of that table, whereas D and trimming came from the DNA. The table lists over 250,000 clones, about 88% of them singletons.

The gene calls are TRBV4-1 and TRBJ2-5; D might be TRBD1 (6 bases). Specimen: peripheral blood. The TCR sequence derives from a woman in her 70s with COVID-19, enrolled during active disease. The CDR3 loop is CASSQDRAGAGETQYF. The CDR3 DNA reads TGCGCCAGCAGCCAAGATCGGGCAGGGGCAGGGGAGACCCAGTACTTC.